This T cell receptor (beta chain) was recorded in a study of cytomegalovirus exposure and HLA in healthy donors (dated by TCRdb to about 2017). In the study overall: A later analysis indicated that the roughly 130 validation repertoires were generated on the platform also employed for the 700 or so repertoires of the first cohort. The study aimed to test whether cataloging public T cell receptors could reveal signatures of past pathogen exposure. High-throughput TCR immunosequencing, statistical association of individual TCRs with disease status, and machine learning were combined to predict cytomegalovirus infection status. Along with the roughly 670-subject first cohort, a separate validation cohort of over a hundred different subjects was used.

Libraries were made using the immunoSEQ multiplex PCR assay. The source study handled its data this way. To diagnose cytomegalovirus status from the catalog of TCR beta chain sequences, a statistical classification framework was built. TCRdb provides this immuneACCESS table in a form limited to in-frame rearrangements. Some clones are lacking; in checked studies, under half of them reflect an unresolved V gene, and why the rest are absent is not known. V and J calls and clone size are copied from that table; D and trimming were computed from the DNA. The sample table lists approximately 130,000 clones, around 85% of them with a count of one. In total, the top ten clones hold 2.1% of the sample. Separate from the approximately 700-subject first cohort, the validation cohort of roughly 110 subjects was the group to which the donors belonged. On the study overall, not on this receptor specifically: The authors suggested that the approach could potentially be extended to other disease states and immunological phenotypes. A later analysis had no HLA typing for the validation cohort, so co-occurrence there was scored across all 110 or so repertoires. The study gave a list of 150 to 200 TCR beta chains associated with cytomegalovirus. While some public TCRs were present in many individuals, most TCR sequences turned up only very rarely across donors. A few of the identified cytomegalovirus-associated TCR beta chains were confirmed in vitro to be specific for cytomegalovirus antigens. In a later analysis, TCRs clustered in the first cohort were found to also tend to co-occur in the 100 to 150 validation repertoires, with 85% to 95% of cluster scores above 0. Cytomegalovirus status was reported to be diagnosed by the classifier with high specificity and sensitivity in both the original and validation cohorts.

Details on this clone: It lacks a known antigen. Within one base of it there is no much larger clone, and no base qualities were kept.

This TCR was recovered from a woman aged 25-40 years in good health and CMV-seronegative. The sequenced material came from PBMCs.

CDR3 loop: CASSSDRGRYF. The sequence in DNA is TGCGCCAGCAGCTCGGATAGAGGCCGGTACTTC. The V gene is TRBV5-1 and the J gene is TRBJ2-5; no D gene can be assigned with confidence. The CDR3 holds 11 amino acids from the cysteine to the phenylalanine. Solely the CDR3 DNA is kept, with 33 bases framed from the first base. V sheds 3 bases and J sheds 13 bases, leaving 13 bases between their ends. Looking up the germline V gene yields CDR1 SGHRS and CDR2 YFSETQ. With all but the CDR3 taken from the reference TRBV5-1 and TRBJ2-5 genes, the full variable domain is: KAGVTQTPRYLIKTRGQQVTLSCSPISGHRSVSWYQQTPGQGLQFLFEYFSETQRNKGNFPGRFSGRQFSNSRSEMNVSTLELGDSALYLCASSSDRGRYFGPGTRLLVL.